The 27 T cell receptor beta chains below were found in one sample sequenced in a study of OX40 agonist ivuxolimab in advanced cancers. Using immunoSEQ multiplex PCR, the repertoire was profiled, and TCRdb retains in-frame clones only, with some absent. The sample has about 85,000 clones, approximately 86% seen once; the top ten hold about 2%. The sequencing used CD4+ or CD8+ T cells sorted from blood, collected in a trial of the OX40 agonist ivuxolimab. The receptors here all came from an adult with an advanced solid tumor such as melanoma, head and neck, liver or kidney cancer.

V gene TRBV5-1 combines with J gene TRBJ1-3; D not resolved. CDR1 SGHRS and CDR2 YFSETQ come from the germline V gene. The CDR3 is 15 residues long. The V and J ends lost 1 base and 2 bases respectively, with 10 bases between them. The CDR3 coding sequence is TGCGCCAGCAGCTTGAGTGGAGGGACTGGAAACACCATATATTTT. It codes for CASSLSGGTGNTIYF.

This clone has only one observation. The rearrangement links TRBV4-3 to TRBJ1-4; D gene uncertain. Germline CDR1 reads LGHNA; CDR2 reads YSLEER. The CDR3 loop spans 16 amino acids. V was cut by 0 bases and J by 0 bases, with 8 bases left in between. The CDR3 spells CASSQDVRATNEKLFF. The CDR3 bases are TGCGCCAGCAGCCAAGATGTGCGGGCAACTAATGAAAAACTGTTTTTT.

This chain connects TRBV18 to TRBJ2-5; D not resolved. The germline V gene has CDR1 KGHSH and CDR2 LQKENI. This CDR3 is built from 14 residues. Between the trimmed V and J ends, which lost 3 bases and 5 bases, there was a span of 13 bases. CDR3 region: CASSPPARKETQYF. CDR3 DNA: TGTGCCAGCTCACCCCCCGCCCGCAAGGAGACCCAGTACTTC. The entire variable domain, with the rest obtained from reference TRBV18 and TRBJ2-5, is as follows: NAGVMQNPRHLVRRRGQEARLRCSPMKGHSHVYWYRQLPEEGLKFMVYLQKENIIDESGMPKERFSAEFPKEGPSILRIQQVVRGDSAAYFCASSPPARKETQYFGPGTRLLVL.

The chain is built from TRBV6-5 and TRBJ1-1, with D possibly being TRBD1 (5 bases). Trimming left V 2 bases short and J 3 bases short, with 13 bases between. Per germline, CDR1 MNHEY and CDR2 SVGAGI. The CDR3 has 15 residues. The CDR3 protein is CASSYRSRVDTEAFF. The CDR3 DNA follows: TGTGCCAGCAGTTACAGGTCCAGGGTGGACACTGAAGCTTTCTTT.

The chain combines TRBV29-1 with TRBJ2-5, with D perhaps matching TRBD2 (5 bases). Germline-derived CDR1 and CDR2 are SQVTM and ANQGSEA. This CDR3 contains 14 residues. With 2 bases removed from V and 7 bases from J, the gap between germline ends came to 17 bases. The chain's CDR3 is CSVEWPGEIGTQYF. CDR3 sequence (DNA): TGCAGCGTTGAATGGCCCGGGGAGATAGGGACCCAGTACTTC.

The J gene is TRBJ1-1, the V gene TRBV14; maybe TRBD1 (5 bases). Trimming cost V 3 bases and J 8 bases, with 13 bases left between them. Looked up from germline, CDR1 is SGHDN and CDR2 is FVKESK. CDR3 size: 13 residues. CDR3 in DNA: TGTGCCAGCAGCCAGTATCTGGGGACGGAAGCTTTCTTT. Its translation is CASSQYLGTEAFF.

A note on this clone: This sample includes further DNA sequences coding for the same CDR3. The gene calls are TRBV19 and TRBJ2-5; 8 bases agree with TRBD1. This CDR3 contains 15 residues. Germline V gene lookup returns CDR1 LNHDA and CDR2 SQIVND (reference sequence). With 6 bases clipped from V and 1 base from J, the junction kept 7 bases outside the gene matches. In nucleotides, the CDR3 is TGTGCCAGTAGCCCTCCCGGGACAGGCCAAGAGACCCAGTACTTC. It specifies CASSPPGTGQETQYF.

The chain employs TRBV19 and TRBJ2-1; TRBD2 is a possible D gene (6 bases). The V and J ends lost 2 bases and 7 bases respectively, with 15 bases between them. This CDR3 spans 15 amino acids. Germline V gives CDR1 LNHDA, CDR2 SQIVND (reference sequence). Here the CDR3 DNA reads TGTGCCAGTAGTATAATGGCGGGGAAGGGGAATGAGCAGTTCTTC. Translating it yields CASSIMAGKGNEQFF.

This clone was recorded only once. The chain combines TRBV18 with TRBJ2-7; D is uncertain. Deletions cut 3 bases from V and 7 bases from J, with 16 bases between. The CDR3 is 14 amino acids. Germline CDR1 and CDR2: KGHSH and LQKENI. The DNA for the CDR3 is TGTGCCAGCTCACCCCCCGCCCGACAAAATGAGCAGTACTTC. This gives the protein CASSPPARQNEQYF.

The chain uses TRBV5-1 and TRBJ2-2; 8 bases fit TRBD1. This CDR3 spans 17 amino acids. The J segment lost 3 bases and the V segment lost 0 bases, leaving 7 bases of the junction unmatched. Germline V gene sequence: CDR1 SGHRS, CDR2 YFSETQ. CDR3 protein: CASSLGTGIDHTGELFF. The CDR3 DNA sequence: TGCGCCAGCAGCTTGGGGACAGGGATCGATCACACCGGGGAGCTGTTTTTT.

The chain carries TRBV9 and TRBJ2-7, with D unclear. The CDR3 is made up of 15 amino acids. Germline V gene lookup returns CDR1 SGDLS and CDR2 YYNGEE. With 0 bases removed from V and 7 bases from J, the gap between germline ends came to 17 bases. The CDR3 region has the DNA TGTGCCAGCAGCGTAGGCCCTACCATATCGTGGGAGCAGTACTTC. Residues: CASSVGPTISWEQYF.

The rearrangement joins TRBV27 to TRBJ2-1; 8 bases map to TRBD2. This CDR3 comprises 17 residues. The germline gives CDR1 MNHEY, CDR2 SMNVEV (reference sequence). V lost 2 bases and J lost 3; bases outside the gene matches: 9. The CDR3, as DNA: TGTGCCAGCAGTTTACAGACTAGCGCTTTCATCTACAATGAGCAGTTCTTC. Translation gives CASSLQTSAFIYNEQFF.

This clone is a singleton in its sample. The rearrangement joins TRBV5-4 to TRBJ2-7, with D possibly matching TRBD1 (6 bases). Per the germline V gene, CDR1 is SGHNT and CDR2 is YYREEE (reference sequence). The length of the CDR3 is 13 residues. Deletions cut 3 bases from V and 3 bases from J, with 10 bases between. The CDR3 sequence: CASSYTGSYEQYF. The CDR3 DNA sequence: TGTGCCAGCAGCTATACAGGGAGCTACGAGCAGTACTTC.

V and J are TRBV29-1 and TRBJ1-2, with unresolved D. V was shortened by 5 bases and J by 5 bases, with 6 bases between the two germline ends. CDR1 SQVTM and CDR2 ANQGSEA come from the germline V gene. The CDR3 is 10 residues long. CDR3 protein: CSVRLYGYTF. The CDR3 bases are TGCAGCGTTCGACTGTATGGCTACACCTTC.

The V call is TRBV28, the J call TRBJ1-1, with 9 bases matching TRBD1. The CDR3 covers 13 residues. The V segment lost 11 bases and the J segment 1 base; nucleotides outside the gene matches: 5. CDR1 is MDHEN, CDR2 SYDVKM, per germline. DNA for the CDR3: TGTGCCTCCCGGGGACAGGGGAACACTGAAGCTTTCTTT. This codes for CASRGQGNTEAFF.

This rearrangement joins TRBV7-9 to TRBJ1-2; TRBD1 matches at 10 bases. From germline, CDR1 is SEHNR and CDR2 FQNEAQ (reference sequence). J gave up 3 bases and V 5 bases, and 3 bases lay outside the gene matches. The CDR3 spans 14 residues. The CDR3 spells CASSLGQGDYGYTF. CDR3 sequence (DNA): TGTGCCAGCAGCCTAGGACAGGGGGACTATGGCTACACCTTC.

This clone was found once. The chain has TRBV27 and TRBJ1-1; tentative D call: TRBD1 (6 bases). The germline gives CDR1 MNHEY, CDR2 SMNVEV (reference sequence). CDR3 length: 13 amino acids. V shed 5 bases and J shed 11 bases, with 18 bases lying between them. CDR3 in amino acids: CASSRMLGGRAFF. Here the CDR3 DNA reads TGTGCCAGCAGTAGAATGCTAGGGGGGAGGGCTTTCTTT.

The chain employs TRBV6-5 and TRBJ1-4, with D possibly TRBD1 on 5 matching bases. V dropped 8 bases and J dropped 7 bases, with 17 bases sitting between them. Looked up from germline, CDR1 is MNHEY and CDR2 is SVGAGI. This CDR3 comprises 14 residues. CDR3 DNA: TGTGCCAGCTCCCAGGACCGCCAGGGTGAAAAACTGTTTTTT. Translating it yields CASSQDRQGEKLFF.

The V call is TRBV7-3, the J call TRBJ2-5; 8 nucleotides match TRBD2. CDR3 length: 15 amino acids. V lost 1 base, J lost 4 bases, and 5 bases stayed unmatched. Germline V gene sequence: CDR1 SGHTA, CDR2 FQGTGA. Written as DNA, the CDR3 is TGTGCCAGCAGCTTAATAGCGGGGAGGGGAGAGACCCAGTACTTC. As protein: CASSLIAGRGETQYF.

This clone appeared once. The rearrangement links TRBV6-1 to TRBJ1-6, with 7 bases lining up with TRBD1. This CDR3 spans 14 amino acids. The germline V gene has CDR1 MNHNS and CDR2 SASEGT. V shed 6 bases, J shed 6 bases, and the junction held 5 bases outside the gene matches. The CDR3 nucleotides read TGTGCCAGCAGAATCGACAGGGTTAATTCACCCCTCCACTTT. Translation gives CASRIDRVNSPLHF.

This clone was counted a single time. The chain recombines TRBV9 with TRBJ2-7; TRBD2 matches at 8 bases. The junction had 7 bases not matched to a gene; V was cut back by 2 bases and J by 3 bases. Per the germline V gene, CDR1 is SGDLS and CDR2 is YYNGEE. The CDR3 covers 15 residues. CDR3 coding DNA: TGTGCCAGCAGCGTCGGAGGACTAGCCGGCTACGAGCAGTACTTC. Translating gives CASSVGGLAGYEQYF.

The chain uses TRBV2 and TRBJ2-5; 14 positions match TRBD2. The CDR3 length is 17 residues. Unmatched junction bases numbered 7, after V lost 4 bases and J lost 3 bases. The germline V gene has CDR1 SNHLY and CDR2 FYNNEI. CDR3 amino acids: CASSAGTSGGYKETQYF. The CDR3 bases are TGTGCCAGCAGTGCCGGGACTAGCGGGGGCTACAAAGAGACCCAGTACTTC.

V usage is TRBV2 and J usage is TRBJ2-1, with D perhaps matching TRBD2 (5 bases). There are 15 residues in the CDR3. Germline V lookup: CDR1 SNHLY, CDR2 FYNNEI. V gave up 2 bases and J gave up 9 bases, with 17 bases separating them. The CDR3 reads CASSERLAVSSEQFF. The CDR3 DNA reads TGTGCCAGCAGTGAACGGCTAGCAGTTAGCAGTGAGCAGTTCTTC.

The chain uses TRBV11-2 and TRBJ2-7; D ambiguous. Per germline, CDR1 SGHAT and CDR2 FQNNGV. The CDR3 extends over 13 amino acids. Trimming shortened V by 2 bases and J by 5 bases, and 10 bases separated the two germline ends. This chain's CDR3 is CASSLHLAHEQYF. As DNA, the CDR3 is TGTGCCAGCAGCTTACACCTTGCCCACGAGCAGTACTTC.

The V call is TRBV4-3, the J call TRBJ1-2; TRBD1 matches 7 bases. With V trimmed by 0 bases and J by 5 bases, 12 bases remained unmatched. CDR3 length: 17 amino acids. Germline lookup yields CDR1 LGHNA and CDR2 YSLEER. The chain's CDR3 is CASSQDRGHRGEYGYTF. The CDR3 DNA reads as TGCGCCAGCAGCCAAGATCGAGGACACAGGGGAGAATATGGCTACACCTTC.

To note about this clone: This sample also contains other DNA sequences that code for the same CDR3. The J gene is TRBJ1-4, the V gene TRBV7-2, with 10 bases that match TRBD1. Germline V gene lookup returns CDR1 SGHTA and CDR2 FQGNSA. J was trimmed by 5 bases and V by 1 base; bases with no gene match: 1. The CDR3 covers 15 residues. This CDR3 is CASSLEGQGNEKLFF. For the CDR3, the DNA is TGTGCCAGCAGCTTAGAGGGACAGGGGAATGAAAAACTGTTTTTT.

The V gene is TRBV28, the J gene TRBJ2-5; a possible D gene is TRBD2 (6 bases). The CDR3 is 13 residues long. The germline gives CDR1 MDHEN, CDR2 SYDVKM. Trimming removed 6 bases at V and 5 bases at J, with 13 bases between. In DNA, the CDR3 is TGTGCCAGCAGACTAGCTCTGCCCGAGACCCAGTACTTC. It specifies CASRLALPETQYF.